This is a list of T cell receptor beta chains from one sample in a study of a mutant IDH1 vaccine in newly diagnosed glioma. Produced via immunoSEQ multiplex PCR; TCRdb's table is partial and in-frame only. Of 70,000 to 100,000 clones listed, 91% are singletons. These receptors lack a known antigen. The sequencing here drew on PBMCs, taken from a glioma patient whose treatment included an IDH1 peptide vaccine. All receptors derive from a woman aged 45-65 years with glioma. CDR3s leave out the opening cysteine and the closing phenylalanine or tryptophan. Clone size, where shown, is once, few, many, or a class for clones that have expanded.

ASSSALRGGNQPQH	TRBV5-6	TRBJ1-5	14	.
ASSSRTLFATNEKLF	TRBV7-8	TRBJ1-4	15	.
ASSLKPGTGTNTGELF	TRBV7-3	TRBJ2-2	16	.
ASSDGLADNSYEQY	TRBV10-1	TRBJ2-7	14	.
ASSQEGLRGPATNEKLF	TRBV4-2	TRBJ1-4	17	once
ASSLSTGTGYT	TRBV28	TRBJ1-2	11	.
SAMGSGRTYEQY	TRBV29-1	TRBJ2-7	12	few
ASRSIQGYNEQF	TRBV6-1	TRBJ2-1	12	.
ASSPDRAHGYT	TRBV18	TRBJ1-2	11	.
ASSLLTGLATQY	TRBV5-4	TRBJ2-3	12	.
ASSVGSAGNTIY	TRBV25-1	TRBJ1-3	12	.
ASSSPGQAPNTGELF	TRBV7-3	TRBJ2-2	15	.
ASSLLNQPQH	TRBV7-9	TRBJ1-5	10	.
ASCRGPTSNTQY	TRBV6-6	TRBJ2-3	12	.
ASRHRLDTDTQY	TRBV5-1	TRBJ2-3	12	.
ASSARDPNAAVRQAF	TRBV7-3	TRBJ1-1	15	.
ASTERGGFYLYEQY	TRBV11-2	TRBJ2-7	14	once
ASSEGAGRAF	TRBV2	TRBJ1-1	10	few
ASAGQGLTGELF	TRBV2	TRBJ2-2	12	.
ASSFWELAGVTDTQY	TRBV5-1	TRBJ2-3	15	.
ASSIGQGAKNIQY	TRBV19	TRBJ2-4	13	.
SAPDRLGGNTEAF	TRBV29-1	TRBJ1-1	13	.
ASSQLYKTSVRGYT	TRBV4-1	TRBJ1-2	14	.
ASRGRGLDEQY	TRBV2	TRBJ2-7	11	.
SVDPGDTQY	TRBV29-1	TRBJ2-3	9	once
ASSYSAYNEQF	TRBV6-5	TRBJ2-1	11	.
ASSVGGGDRGQNYGYT	TRBV9	TRBJ1-2	16	.
ASATRRGYEQY	TRBV19	TRBJ2-7	11	.
ASSLALRSDQPQH	TRBV5-4	TRBJ1-5	13	.
ASSSGQGGEKLF	TRBV6-5	TRBJ1-4	12	.
AWSVDSNTEAF	TRBV30	TRBJ1-1	11	.
ASSQGARSETQY	TRBV14	TRBJ2-5	12	.
ASSLVGGYGYT	TRBV7-9	TRBJ1-2	11	.
ASSLVSDLEQY	TRBV5-6	TRBJ2-7	11	.
ASSSIRWDRSYEQY	TRBV11-2	TRBJ2-7	14	.
ASSNQPGQSYEQY	TRBV7-8	TRBJ2-7	13	.
ASSGGATQHTQY	TRBV9	TRBJ2-3	12	.
ASSQRQAEAYEQY	TRBV4-2	TRBJ2-7	13	.
ASSLVPRETQY	TRBV5-5	TRBJ2-5	11	.
AWSAGTSGNTIY	TRBV30	TRBJ1-3	12	.
ASSLTVNTEAF	TRBV27	TRBJ1-1	11	.
ASSWGASNTGELF	TRBV5-1	TRBJ2-2	13	.
ASSERLAANEQF	TRBV2	TRBJ2-1	12	.
ASGLAAQVGNIRGSSEAF	TRBV12-5	TRBJ1-1	18	.